This T cell receptor beta chain came from a study of cytomegalovirus exposure and HLA in healthy donors. Repertoires were generated with immunoSEQ multiplex PCR, while TCRdb's copy carries only in-frame clones and drops some. The data show some 99,000 clones, about 88% seen once. The V gene lost 11 bases and the J gene lost 0 bases, with 17 bases spanning the gap. This CDR3 has 16 residues. Germline CDR1 and CDR2: SNHLY and FYNNEI. J is TRBJ1-6 and V is TRBV2; possibly TRBD1 for D (6 bases). Input material: PBMCs. The TCR comes from a woman aged 18-29 years in good health and CMV-seronegative. The CDR3 is CAGTLLGGSYNSPLHF. For the CDR3, the DNA is TGTGCCGGTACGCTTCTAGGGGGCTCCTATAATTCACCCCTCCACTTT.